Below, 20 T cell receptor beta chains from the same sample are listed, as sequenced in a study of blood T cell repertoires in COVID-19. Method: immunoSEQ multiplex PCR; TCRdb's copy keeps in-frame clones and lacks some. This table holds around 250,000 clones, around 81% found once. The sample was PBMCs or T cells enriched from blood (not recorded which). These receptors came from a man in his fifties or sixties who had recovered from COVID-19.

The chain employs TRBV4-2 and TRBJ2-1; 9 positions match TRBD2. Germline CDR1 and CDR2: LGHNA and YNFKEQ. Losses at the gene ends were 1 base for V and 6 bases for J; bases not matched to a gene: 10. This CDR3 has 17 residues. The CDR3 DNA follows: TGTGCCAGCAGCCAAGGGGAAGGGACTAGCAAATCCAATGAGCAGTTCTTC. It encodes CASSQGEGTSKSNEQFF.

The chain carries TRBV29-1 and TRBJ1-2, with 7 bases fitting TRBD1. The CDR3 is 13 residues long. Looked up from germline, CDR1 is SQVTM and CDR2 is ANQGSEA. V lost 3 bases, J lost 5 bases, and 6 bases stayed unmatched. The CDR3 region is CSVEGMGQYGYTF. The CDR3 DNA reads TGCAGCGTTGAGGGGATGGGACAGTATGGCTACACCTTC.

The chain joins TRBV6-5 to TRBJ2-7; 9 bases are a match to TRBD1. Germline V lookup: CDR1 MNHEY, CDR2 SVGAGI. Trimming took 6 bases from V and 3 from J; bases not matched to a gene: 6. The CDR3 extends over 14 amino acids. CDR3 coding DNA: TGTGCCAGCAGCACCGGGACAGGGCTCTACGAGCAGTACTTC. The encoded protein is CASSTGTGLYEQYF.

The chain links TRBV21-1 to TRBJ2-7; TRBD2 is the table's D call, not checked against the DNA. TRBV21-1 is a listed pseudogene. CDR3 size: 17 residues. CDR3 region: CASSMPPSPSSSGEQYF. CDR3 DNA: TGTGCCAGCAGCATGCCCCCCAGCCCCTCTTCGAGCGGCGAGCAGTACTTC.

This chain joins TRBV23-1 and TRBJ2-7; possibly TRBD2 for D (5 bases). TRBV23-1 has ORF status, its function being uncertain. The CDR3 is made up of 19 amino acids. Trimming removed 2 bases from V and 1 base from J, with 24 bases in between. The CDR3 DNA is TGCGCCAGCAGTCAAACCCCTCCCCGGGGAGTTCCCGGGTCCTACGAGCAGTACTTC. This encodes CASSQTPPRGVPGSYEQYF.

The chain links TRBV6-5 to TRBJ2-7; possible D gene TRBD2, 5 bases. The CDR3 is 13 residues long. The ends were cut back, 6 bases at V and 4 bases at J, with 13 bases in the middle. From germline, CDR1 is MNHEY and CDR2 SVGAGI. The CDR3 nucleotides read TGTGCCAGCAGAGACGGAGGAGCTTACGAGCAGTACTTC. Amino acids: CASRDGGAYEQYF.

In this sample, this clone turned up a few times. This sequence joins TRBV28 and TRBJ1-6; possible D gene TRBD1, 6 bases. CDR3 size: 15 residues. The germline CDR1 and CDR2 sequences are MDHEN and SYDVKM. Trimming removed 6 bases at V and 8 bases at J, with 17 bases between. The CDR3 loop is CASSAGAGIDSPLHF. The CDR3 DNA reads TGTGCCAGCAGCGCGGGGGCAGGGATTGATTCACCCCTCCACTTT.

There are a few counts of this clone. J is TRBJ2-5 and V is TRBV5-6, with 7 bases aligning to TRBD1. Trimming removed 1 base from V and 2 bases from J; junction bases left unmatched: 5. This CDR3 is 15 amino acids long. Looked up from germline, CDR1 is SGHDT and CDR2 is YYEEEE. CDR3 protein: CASSLIGRGQETQYF. CDR3 DNA sequence: TGTGCCAGCAGCTTGATAGGCAGGGGGCAAGAGACCCAGTACTTC.

The gene calls are TRBV5-1 and TRBJ2-5; D remains unclear. The V and J ends lost 1 base and 5 bases respectively, with 3 bases between them. The CDR3 length is 11 residues. Germline V gene data show CDR1 as SGHRS and CDR2 as YFSETQ. CDR3 region: CASSLLETQYF. The DNA for the CDR3 is TGCGCCAGCAGCTTGCTGGAGACCCAGTACTTC.

The chain joins TRBV28 to TRBJ1-2; 8 bases match TRBD1. From germline, CDR1 is MDHEN and CDR2 SYDVKM. V shed 5 bases and J 3 bases; nucleotides not matched to a gene: 11. The CDR3 consists of 16 residues. Here the CDR3 DNA reads TGTGCCAGCAGTCACTCAGGACAGGGACTCTACTATGGCTACACCTTC. Encoded protein: CASSHSGQGLYYGYTF.

J is TRBJ2-5 and V is TRBV5-4; D is possibly TRBD1 (5 bases). The V and J ends lost 4 bases and 2 bases respectively, with 15 bases between them. The CDR3 has 15 amino acids. Germline V gene lookup returns CDR1 SGHNT and CDR2 YYREEE (reference sequence). The CDR3 nucleotides are TGTGCCAGCAGCAAAAATCAGGGCCTTCAAGAGACCCAGTACTTC. Residues: CASSKNQGLQETQYF.

The chain recombines TRBV5-8 with TRBJ1-2, with D maybe TRBD1 (6 bases). V lost 4 bases and J 3 bases, leaving 13 bases between the germline ends. Germline CDR1 and CDR2: SGHTS and YDEGEE. This CDR3 comprises 14 residues. The CDR3 DNA reads as TGTGCCAGCAGCAACAGGGTAGAGTACTATGGCTACACCTTC. Its translation: CASSNRVEYYGYTF.

This sequence joins TRBV3-1 (or the pseudogene TRBV3-2) and TRBJ2-3; 12 bases match TRBD2. Trimming took 0 bases from V and 4 from J; bases not matched to a gene: 8. The CDR3 length is 18 residues. Germline V lookup: CDR1 LGHDT, CDR2 YNNKEL (reference sequence). The CDR3 here is CASSQEGGLAGGPDTQYF. As DNA, the CDR3 is TGTGCCAGCAGCCAAGAAGGCGGGCTAGCGGGGGGGCCAGATACGCAGTATTTT.

The rearrangement joins TRBV5-1 to TRBJ2-3; D is perhaps TRBD2 (6 bases). CDR1 and CDR2 (germline): SGHRS, YFSETQ. The V end was cut by 0 bases, the J end by 4 bases, with 9 bases between. This CDR3 spans 14 amino acids. This chain's CDR3 is CASSLGGKADTQYF. CDR3 bases: TGCGCCAGCAGCTTGGGCGGGAAGGCAGATACGCAGTATTTT.

This clone was detected only once. The chain is built from TRBV5-1 and TRBJ1-2; 8 positions match TRBD1. Germline V gene data show CDR1 as SGHRS and CDR2 as YFSETQ. This CDR3 has 16 residues. Trimming removed 0 bases from V and 4 bases from J; junction bases left unmatched: 8. CDR3 in amino acids: CASSLDGQDRVYGYTF. Here the CDR3 DNA reads TGCGCCAGCAGCTTGGACGGACAGGACAGGGTCTATGGCTACACCTTC.

The rearrangement joins TRBV7-3 to TRBJ2-3; maybe TRBD2 (5 bases). Between the trimmed V and J ends, which lost 1 base and 4 bases, there was a span of 6 bases. Germline CDR1 and CDR2: SGHTA and FQGTGA. This CDR3 spans 13 amino acids. The DNA of the CDR3 is TGTGCCAGCAGCTTAATCGGGGCAGATACGCAGTATTTT. Its translation: CASSLIGADTQYF.

This clone was picked up one time. The V gene is TRBV4-2, the J gene TRBJ1-2; weak D call: TRBD1 (6 bases). The germline CDR1 and CDR2 sequences are LGHNA and YNFKEQ. V lost 0 bases and J lost 7, with 12 bases in between. The CDR3 loop spans 14 amino acids. The CDR3 DNA reads as TGTGCCAGCAGCCAAGATCAGGGGATAGGTGGCTACACCTTC. Translated, it gives CASSQDQGIGGYTF.

This chain links TRBV5-1 with TRBJ1-1; 8 bases fit TRBD1. V dropped 3 bases and J dropped 1; count of bases not matched to a gene: 2. The length of the CDR3 is 14 residues. Germline CDR1 SGHRS, CDR2 YFSETQ. The CDR3 DNA sequence: TGCGCCAGCAGCTATGGACAGGGGAACACTGAAGCTTTCTTT. Its protein product is CASSYGQGNTEAFF.

In its sample, this clone was seen once. This rearrangement joins TRBV11-1 to TRBJ1-1, with 8 bases identical to TRBD1. J lost 0 bases, V lost 5 bases, and 5 bases had no gene match. The CDR3 totals 15 residues. Germline V CDR1 and CDR2: SGHAT, FQDESV (reference sequence). CDR3 bases: TGTGCCAGCAGCAATTCGGACAGGGTGAACACTGAAGCTTTCTTT. Protein product: CASSNSDRVNTEAFF.

The rearrangement joins TRBV4-1 to TRBJ1-1; D remains unclear. Trimming removed 1 base at V and 0 bases at J, with 15 bases between. The CDR3 spans 17 residues. Germline V gene lookup returns CDR1 MGHRA and CDR2 YSYEKL. CDR3 nucleotides: TGCGCCAGCAGCCAAGTCTCAGGACTGAGAATGAACACTGAAGCTTTCTTT. Its protein is CASSQVSGLRMNTEAFF.